This note documents a single T cell receptor (beta chain) sequence. V shed 3 bases, J shed 4 bases, and the junction held 4 bases outside the gene matches. Germline values: CDR1 KGHSH, CDR2 LQKENI. This CDR3 is built from 14 residues. The study sequenced TCR beta in blood CD8+ and CD4+ T cells. The control group consisted of healthy donors matched for age and sex. TEMRA cells were FACS-enriched, with CD8+ and CD4+ T cells isolated negatively. The RNA input was about 0.5 to 1 ug, and it was reverse transcribed with random hexamers. Amplification of TCR beta CDR3 across 54 Vbeta and 13 Jbeta was performed with immunoSEQ multiplex PCR. TCRdb processed the immunoSEQ multiplex PCR reads anew with MiXCR; each CDR3 protein has one entry. The profile shows 150,000 to 200,000 distinct CDR3 sequences, around 93% of them singletons. This sample stems from a study of CD8 T cells in Susac syndrome.

This rearrangement joins TRBV18 to TRBJ2-5, with 8 bases lining up with TRBD2. Sequences were obtained from CD4+ T cells from PBMCs. This clonotype was obtained from a human donor in good health. The CDR3 nucleotides are TGTGCCAGCTCACCGACGGCGGGGGGAGAGACCCAGTACTTC. Translation: CASSPTAGGETQYF.